This T cell receptor beta chain was profiled in a study of T cells in Graves' hyperthyroidism and ophthalmopathy. TCR beta CDR3 regions were amplified from RNA transcripts. HTBI primers drove first-round RT-PCR of the TCR CDR3. TCRdb re-called the multiplex PCR reads with MiXCR, one entry per CDR3 protein. The sample gives 450,000 to 650,000 distinct CDR3 sequences, roughly 15% of which show up once; roughly 15% is in the top ten. This clonotype was seen ten or more times. The clonotype originates from a woman aged 18-35 years with Graves' ophthalmopathy. Sequencing was done on a sample of blood.

The CDR3 reads CASSLTGTGGTNEQFF. In DNA, the CDR3 is TGTGCCAGCAGTTTGACGGGGACAGGGGGCACGAATGAGCAGTTCTTC. V usage is TRBV27 and J usage is TRBJ2-1, with TRBD1 identical over 12 bases. CDR3 length equals 16 residues. From germline, CDR1 is MNHEY and CDR2 SMNVEV (reference sequence). V was clipped by 3 bases and J by 7 bases; unmatched bases: 7.